These 5 T cell receptor beta chains were sequenced from one sample in a study of blood T cell repertoires in COVID-19. The protocol was immunoSEQ multiplex PCR, while the TCRdb copy is restricted to in-frame clones and leaves out a portion. Among 80,000 or so clones, roughly four fifths were seen once, and the ten largest hold roughly 7.3%. Sequencing was carried out using peripheral blood. The receptor source for this set is a human donor in a cohort sampled during active COVID-19.

V usage is TRBV3-1 (or the pseudogene TRBV3-2) and J usage is TRBJ2-7; 7 bases are shared with TRBD1. The V and J ends lost 3 bases and 4 bases, in that order; junction bases with no gene match: 12. Germline V CDR1 and CDR2: LGHDT, YNNKEL (reference sequence). CDR3 size: 16 residues. CDR3 sequence: CASSHLRQGPLYEQYF. CDR3 coding DNA: TGTGCCAGCAGCCACCTTAGACAGGGTCCTCTTTACGAGCAGTACTTC.

This clone was seen only a few times. Here the CDR3 reads CAWERDRGNSPLHF. CDR3 DNA sequence: TGTGCCTGGGAACGGGACAGGGGGAACTCACCCCTCCACTTT. The chain employs TRBV30 and TRBJ1-6; 11 bases agree with TRBD1. This CDR3 contains 14 residues. Trimming cost V 5 bases and J 10 bases; bases outside gene matches: 7. The germline gives CDR1 GTSNPN, CDR2 SVGIG (reference sequence).

The rearrangement uses TRBV5-1 and TRBJ2-7, with a weak D call TRBD1 (5 bases). CDR3 size: 15 residues. Germline V lookup: CDR1 SGHRS, CDR2 YFSETQ. Between the trimmed V and J ends, which lost 0 bases and 3 bases, there was a span of 13 bases. The CDR3 reads CASSLGVGAVYEQYF. CDR3 sequence (DNA): TGCGCCAGCAGCTTGGGGGTAGGGGCGGTCTACGAGCAGTACTTC.

This chain joins TRBV7-9 and TRBJ2-7; 7 bases match TRBD2. The CDR3 contains 11 residues. After removal of 8 bases from V and 9 bases from J, the junction contained 7 bases not matched to a gene. Germline-derived CDR1 and CDR2 are SEHNR and FQNEAQ (reference sequence). The CDR3 protein is CASGGGGPQYF. The CDR3 DNA sequence: TGTGCCAGCGGTGGCGGGGGTCCGCAGTACTTC.

This clone was seen once. The CDR3, as DNA: TGCGCCAGCAGCGTGGCAGGGGGCATCGAGCAGTACTTC. Amino acid sequence: CASSVAGGIEQYF. The chain is built from TRBV5-1 and TRBJ2-7, with 8 bases identical to TRBD1. This CDR3 is 13 amino acids long. The ends lost 4 bases at V and 6 bases at J; junction bases unmatched: 6. Germline V CDR1 and CDR2: SGHRS, YFSETQ.